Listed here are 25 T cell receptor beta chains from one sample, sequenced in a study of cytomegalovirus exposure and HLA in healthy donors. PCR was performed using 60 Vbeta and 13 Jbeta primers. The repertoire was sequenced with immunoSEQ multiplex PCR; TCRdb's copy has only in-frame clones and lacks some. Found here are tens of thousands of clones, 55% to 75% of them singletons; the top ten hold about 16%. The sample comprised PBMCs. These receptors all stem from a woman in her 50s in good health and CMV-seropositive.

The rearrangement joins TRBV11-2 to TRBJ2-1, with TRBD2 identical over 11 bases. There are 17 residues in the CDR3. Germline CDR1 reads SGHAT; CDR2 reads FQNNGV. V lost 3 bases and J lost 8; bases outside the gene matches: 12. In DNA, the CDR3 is TGTGCCAGCAGCTTTAGCGGGGGACTAGCGGCCTGGGATGAGCAGTTCTTC. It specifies CASSFSGGLAAWDEQFF.

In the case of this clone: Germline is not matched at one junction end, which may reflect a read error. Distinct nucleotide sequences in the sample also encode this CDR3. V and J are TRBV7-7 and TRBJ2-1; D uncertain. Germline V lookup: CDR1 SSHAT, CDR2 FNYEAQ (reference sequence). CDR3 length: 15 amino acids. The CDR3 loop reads CASSFLHTPGNEQFF. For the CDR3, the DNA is TGTGCTAGCAGCTTCCTGCATACACCCGGGAATGAGCAGTTCTTC.

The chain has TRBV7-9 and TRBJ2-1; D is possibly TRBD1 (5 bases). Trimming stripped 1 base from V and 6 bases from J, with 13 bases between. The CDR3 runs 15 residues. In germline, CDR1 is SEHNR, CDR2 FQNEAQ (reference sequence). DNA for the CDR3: TGTGCCAGCAGCTTAGGTTCGGGCAGGGCCAATGAGCAGTTCTTC. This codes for CASSLGSGRANEQFF.

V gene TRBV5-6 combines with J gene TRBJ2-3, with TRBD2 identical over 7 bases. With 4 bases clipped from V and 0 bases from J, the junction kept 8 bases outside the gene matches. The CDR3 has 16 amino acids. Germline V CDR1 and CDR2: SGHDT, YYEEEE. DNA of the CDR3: TGTGCCAGCAGCACCTTCAGCGGGGCTAGCACAGATACGCAGTATTTT. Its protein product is CASSTFSGASTDTQYF.

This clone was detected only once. In DNA form, the CDR3 reads TGTGCCAGCAGCTTAGAAAATCTCTACGAGCAGTACTTC. This codes for CASSLENLYEQYF. This rearrangement joins TRBV7-9 to TRBJ2-5; D gene ambiguous. The J call is uncertain, as TRBJ2-7 better fits the DNA end. This CDR3 comprises 13 residues. Germline V gives CDR1 SEHNR, CDR2 FQNEAQ (reference sequence).

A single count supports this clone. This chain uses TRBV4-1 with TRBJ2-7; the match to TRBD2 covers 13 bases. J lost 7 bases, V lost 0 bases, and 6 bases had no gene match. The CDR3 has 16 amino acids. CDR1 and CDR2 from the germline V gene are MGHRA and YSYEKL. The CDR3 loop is CASSQELAGGVWEQYF. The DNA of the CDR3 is TGCGCCAGCAGCCAAGAACTAGCGGGAGGGGTGTGGGAGCAGTACTTC.

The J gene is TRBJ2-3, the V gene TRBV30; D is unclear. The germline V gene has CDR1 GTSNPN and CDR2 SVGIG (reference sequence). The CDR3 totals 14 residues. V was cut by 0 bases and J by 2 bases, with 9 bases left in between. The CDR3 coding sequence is TGTGCCTGGAGTGTACTACTTTCCACAGATACGCAGTATTTT. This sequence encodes CAWSVLLSTDTQYF.

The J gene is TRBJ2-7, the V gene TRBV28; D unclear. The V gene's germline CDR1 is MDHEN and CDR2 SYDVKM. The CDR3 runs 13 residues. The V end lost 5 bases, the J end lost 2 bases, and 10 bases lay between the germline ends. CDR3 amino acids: CASSGQQAYEQYF. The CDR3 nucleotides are TGTGCCAGCAGTGGGCAGCAGGCCTACGAGCAGTACTTC.

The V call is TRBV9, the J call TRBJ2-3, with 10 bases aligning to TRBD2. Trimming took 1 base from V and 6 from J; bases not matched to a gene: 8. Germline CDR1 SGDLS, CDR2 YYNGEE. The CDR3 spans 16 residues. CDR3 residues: CASSVPLAGEMDTQYF. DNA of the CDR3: TGTGCCAGCAGCGTACCCCTAGCGGGGGAAATGGATACGCAGTATTTT.

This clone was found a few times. Written as DNA, the CDR3 is TGTGCTAGTGGTTTTGGGATACAGGGTCTGGGTGAAAAACTGTTTTTT. This gives the protein CASGFGIQGLGEKLFF. The rearrangement joins TRBV12-5 to TRBJ1-4, with TRBD1 as a possible D gene (6 bases). V lost 3 bases and J 7 bases, leaving 18 bases between the germline ends. The CDR3 extends over 16 amino acids. The germline V gene has CDR1 LGHNT and CDR2 FRNRAP. Combining the CDR3 with reference TRBV12-5 and TRBJ1-4 gives the whole variable domain DARVTQTPRHKVTEMGQEVTMRCQPILGHNTVFWYRQTMMQGLELLAYFRNRAPLDDSGMPKDRFSAEMPDATLATLKIQPSEPRDSAVYFCASGFGIQGLGEKLFFGSGTQLSVL.

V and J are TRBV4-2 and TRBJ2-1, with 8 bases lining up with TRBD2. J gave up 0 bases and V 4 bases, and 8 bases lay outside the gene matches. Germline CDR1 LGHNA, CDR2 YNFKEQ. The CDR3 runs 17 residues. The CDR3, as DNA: TGTGCCAGCAGCCCCGAACTAGCGGCAAGCTCCTACAATGAGCAGTTCTTC. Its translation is CASSPELAASSYNEQFF.

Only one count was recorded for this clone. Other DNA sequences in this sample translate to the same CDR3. CDR3 sequence (DNA): TGTGCCAGTAGTATAAGGGGGAGGGCGGGAAGGTCCTACGAGCAGTACTTC. Residues: CASSIRGRAGRSYEQYF. The chain joins TRBV19 to TRBJ2-7; perhaps TRBD2 as D (7 bases). The ends were cut back, 2 bases at V and 1 base at J, with 18 bases in the middle. Germline V CDR1 and CDR2: LNHDA, SQIVND (reference sequence). The CDR3 loop spans 17 amino acids.

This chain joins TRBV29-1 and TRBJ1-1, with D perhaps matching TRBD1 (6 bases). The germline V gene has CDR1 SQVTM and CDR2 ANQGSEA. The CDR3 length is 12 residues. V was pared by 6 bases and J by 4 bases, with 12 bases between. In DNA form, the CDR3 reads TGCAGCGTACAGGGTGGCGGCACTGAAGCTTTCTTT. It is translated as CSVQGGGTEAFF.

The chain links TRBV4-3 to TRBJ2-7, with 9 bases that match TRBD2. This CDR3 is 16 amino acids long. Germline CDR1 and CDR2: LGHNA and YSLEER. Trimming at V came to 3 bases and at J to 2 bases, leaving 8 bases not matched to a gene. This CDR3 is CASSHRTSGLAYEQYF. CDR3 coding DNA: TGCGCCAGCAGCCACCGAACTAGCGGGTTAGCCTACGAGCAGTACTTC.

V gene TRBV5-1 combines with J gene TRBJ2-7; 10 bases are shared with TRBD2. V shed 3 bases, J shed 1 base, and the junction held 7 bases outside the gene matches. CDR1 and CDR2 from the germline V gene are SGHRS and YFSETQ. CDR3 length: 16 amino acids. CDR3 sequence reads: CASSWTGTSESYEQYF. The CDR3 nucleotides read TGCGCCAGCAGCTGGACCGGGACTAGCGAGTCCTACGAGCAGTACTTC.

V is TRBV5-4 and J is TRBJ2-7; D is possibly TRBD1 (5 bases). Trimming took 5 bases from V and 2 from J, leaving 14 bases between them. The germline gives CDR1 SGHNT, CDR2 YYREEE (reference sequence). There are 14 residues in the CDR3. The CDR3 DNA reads TGTGCCAGCAGGACGGACGCAGGGCCCTACGAGCAGTACTTC. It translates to CASRTDAGPYEQYF.

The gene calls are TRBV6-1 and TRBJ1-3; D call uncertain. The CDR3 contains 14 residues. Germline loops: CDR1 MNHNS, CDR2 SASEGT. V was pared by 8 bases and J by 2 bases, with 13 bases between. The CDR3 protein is CASRPPGTGNTIYF. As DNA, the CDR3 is TGTGCCAGCCGACCCCCCGGGACTGGAAACACCATATATTTT.

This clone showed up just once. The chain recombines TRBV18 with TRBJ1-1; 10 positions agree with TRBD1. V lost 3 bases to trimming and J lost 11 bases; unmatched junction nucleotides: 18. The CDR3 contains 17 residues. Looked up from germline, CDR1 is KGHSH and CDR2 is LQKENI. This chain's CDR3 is CASSPGATGTGAESAFF. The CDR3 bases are TGTGCCAGCTCACCGGGGGCCACCGGGACAGGGGCCGAAAGCGCTTTCTTT.

CDR3 sequence (DNA): TGTGCCAGCAGCTTAGTTGAGGGTGTTTCGAGGGAGCAGTACTTC. Translation: CASSLVEGVSREQYF. The chain is built from TRBV7-8 and TRBJ2-7; a possible D gene is TRBD2 (5 bases). The germline V and J ends were trimmed by 1 base and 7 bases, with 17 bases remaining between them. This CDR3 spans 15 amino acids. The germline CDR1 and CDR2 sequences are SGHVS and FQNEAQ.

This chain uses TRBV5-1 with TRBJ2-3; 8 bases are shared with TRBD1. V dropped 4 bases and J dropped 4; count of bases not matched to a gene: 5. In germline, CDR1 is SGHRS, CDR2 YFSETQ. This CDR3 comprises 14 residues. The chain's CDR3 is CASSTRTGSDTQYF. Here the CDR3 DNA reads TGCGCCAGCAGCACGCGGACAGGGTCAGATACGCAGTATTTT. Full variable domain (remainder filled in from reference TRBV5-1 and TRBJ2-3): KAGVTQTPRYLIKTRGQQVTLSCSPISGHRSVSWYQQTPGQGLQFLFEYFSETQRNKGNFPGRFSGRQFSNSRSEMNVSTLELGDSALYLCASSTRTGSDTQYFGPGTRLTVL.

CDR3 residues: CASSQVLAGGPGDTQYF. The CDR3 nucleotides are TGCGCCAGCAGCCAAGTTCTAGCGGGAGGGCCAGGAGATACGCAGTATTTT. The V and J genes are TRBV4-1 and TRBJ2-3, with 12 positions matching TRBD2. The CDR3 loop spans 17 amino acids. CDR1 and CDR2 (germline): MGHRA, YSYEKL. V lost 1 base and J lost 5; bases outside the gene matches: 7.

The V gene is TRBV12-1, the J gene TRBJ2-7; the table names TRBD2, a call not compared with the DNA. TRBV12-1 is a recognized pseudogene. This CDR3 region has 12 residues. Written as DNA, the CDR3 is TGTGCCAGCAGCTCCGTGAACTTCGAGCAGTACTTC. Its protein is CASSSVNFEQYF.

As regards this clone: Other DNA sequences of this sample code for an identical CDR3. CDR3 bases: TGTGCTAGTGGTTTGGAGCTACTCAATCAGCCCCAGCATTTT. Its translation is CASGLELLNQPQHF. The V and J genes are TRBV12-5 and TRBJ1-5; no definite D call. Germline lookup yields CDR1 LGHNT and CDR2 FRNRAP. The CDR3 loop spans 14 amino acids. V was pared by 1 base and J by 3 bases, with 7 bases between.

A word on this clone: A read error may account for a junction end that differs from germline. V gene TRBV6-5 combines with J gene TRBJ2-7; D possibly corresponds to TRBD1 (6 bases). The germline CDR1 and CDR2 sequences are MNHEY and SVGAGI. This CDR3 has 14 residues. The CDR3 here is CASSFRGSSYEQYF. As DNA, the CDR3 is TGTGCCAGCAGTTTCAGGGGAAGCTCCTACGAGCAGTATTTC.

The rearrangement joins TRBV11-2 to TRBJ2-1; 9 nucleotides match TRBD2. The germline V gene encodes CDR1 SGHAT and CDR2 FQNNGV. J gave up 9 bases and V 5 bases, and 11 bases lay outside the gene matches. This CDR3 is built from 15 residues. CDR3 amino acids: CASSGTSRGVTEQFF. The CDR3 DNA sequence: TGTGCCAGCAGCGGGACTAGCCGGGGGGTCACTGAGCAGTTCTTC.